The subject of this entry is one T cell receptor (beta chain). TCRdb's table, derived via immunoSEQ multiplex PCR, lists solely in-frame clones and lacks some. The sample yields about 81,000 clones, 85% to 95% seen once. Patients were ineligible given autoimmune disease history or systemic immunosuppression. The CDR3 runs 13 residues. In germline, CDR1 is WNHNN, CDR2 SYGVQD (reference sequence). Unmatched junction bases numbered 4, after V lost 6 bases and J lost 6 bases. The data stem from a study of OX40 agonist ivuxolimab in advanced cancers. Overall study context: A male proportion of 82.7% was recorded, with mean age around 55 years and range about 20 to 79.

The material sequenced was CD4+ or CD8+ T cells sorted from blood, taken in a trial of the OX40 agonist ivuxolimab. This receptor was obtained from an adult with an advanced solid tumor such as melanoma, head and neck, liver or kidney cancer. The chain employs TRBV10-1 and TRBJ2-2; 7 bases map to TRBD2. CDR3 loop: CASRATSAGELFF. The CDR3 DNA is TGCGCCAGCAGGGCTACTAGCGCCGGGGAGCTGTTTTTT.